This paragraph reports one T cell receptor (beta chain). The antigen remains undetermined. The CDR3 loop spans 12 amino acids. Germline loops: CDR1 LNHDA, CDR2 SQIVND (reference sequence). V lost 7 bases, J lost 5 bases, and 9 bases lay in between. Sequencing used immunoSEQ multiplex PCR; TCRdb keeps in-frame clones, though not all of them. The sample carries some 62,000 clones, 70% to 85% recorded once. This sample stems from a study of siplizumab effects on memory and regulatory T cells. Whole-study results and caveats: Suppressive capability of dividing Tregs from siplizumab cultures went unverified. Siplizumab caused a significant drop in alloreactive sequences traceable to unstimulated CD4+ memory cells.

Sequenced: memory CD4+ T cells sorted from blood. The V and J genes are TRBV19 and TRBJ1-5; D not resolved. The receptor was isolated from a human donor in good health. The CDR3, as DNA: TGTGCCAGTAAGGCGGTGTATCAGCCCCAGCATTTT. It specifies CASKAVYQPQHF.